The sequence of this T cell receptor (beta chain) was determined in a study of cytomegalovirus exposure and HLA in healthy donors. Comments on this clone: Its matching antigen is unknown.

General study points: A later analysis found first-cohort TCR clusters tended to co-occur in the approximately 120 validation repertoires. In vitro experiments confirmed that a few CMV-associated chains were specific for CMV antigens. Both high specificity and high sensitivity reportedly marked the classifier's diagnosis of cytomegalovirus status.

Profiling relied on immunoSEQ multiplex PCR, and the TCRdb table lists in-frame clones only, not all of them. In the table there are 170,000 or so clones, approximately 83% of which are singletons. This sequence originates from a woman aged 18-29 years in good health and CMV-seropositive. The sample comprised PBMCs.

This chain's CDR3 is CASRDRVYGYTF. CDR3 bases: TGTGCCAGCAGAGACAGGGTATACGGCTACACCTTC. The rearrangement joins TRBV2 to TRBJ1-2; 7 bases agree with TRBD1. Germline values: CDR1 SNHLY, CDR2 FYNNEI. The CDR3 runs 12 residues. The trim removed 6 bases at V and 8 bases at J, leaving 6 bases unmatched.